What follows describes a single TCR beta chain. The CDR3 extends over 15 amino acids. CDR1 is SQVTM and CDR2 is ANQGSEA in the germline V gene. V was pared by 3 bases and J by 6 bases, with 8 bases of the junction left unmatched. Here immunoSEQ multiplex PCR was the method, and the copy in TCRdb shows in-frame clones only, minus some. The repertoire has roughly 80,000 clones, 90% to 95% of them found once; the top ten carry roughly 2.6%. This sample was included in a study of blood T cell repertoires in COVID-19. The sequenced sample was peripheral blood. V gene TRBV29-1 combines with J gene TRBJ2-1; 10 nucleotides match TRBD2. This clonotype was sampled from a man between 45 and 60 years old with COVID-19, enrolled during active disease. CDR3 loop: CSVDTPAGGSNEQFF. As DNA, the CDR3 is TGCAGCGTTGATACCCCAGCGGGAGGGAGCAATGAGCAGTTCTTC.